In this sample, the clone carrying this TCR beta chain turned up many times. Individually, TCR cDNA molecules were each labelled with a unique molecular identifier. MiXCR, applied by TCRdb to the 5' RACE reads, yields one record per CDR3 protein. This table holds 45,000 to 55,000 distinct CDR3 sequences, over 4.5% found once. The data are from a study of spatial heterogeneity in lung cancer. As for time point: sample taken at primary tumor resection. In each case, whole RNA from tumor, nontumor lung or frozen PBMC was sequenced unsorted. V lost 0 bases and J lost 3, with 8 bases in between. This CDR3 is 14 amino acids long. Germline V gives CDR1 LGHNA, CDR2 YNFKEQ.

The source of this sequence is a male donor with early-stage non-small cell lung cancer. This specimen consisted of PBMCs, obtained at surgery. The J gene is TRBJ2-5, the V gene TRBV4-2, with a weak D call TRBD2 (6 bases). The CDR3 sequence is CASSQEGGEETQYF. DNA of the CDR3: TGTGCCAGCAGCCAAGAGGGGGGTGAAGAGACCCAGTACTTC.